The entry that follows covers one T cell receptor (beta chain) sequence. Its antigen is unidentified. The data were obtained in a study of regulatory dendritic cells for organ transplantation. Only in-frame clones appear in the TCRdb table, and some are missing; sequencing was by immunoSEQ multiplex PCR. In the table there are tens of thousands of clones, around 84% of which are singletons. Naive CD45RA+ and memory CD45RO+ CD4+ or CD8+ T cells were FACS-sorted. This CDR3 spans 16 amino acids. CDR1 is SGHAT, CDR2 FQNNGV, per germline. V lost 6 bases to trimming and J lost 4 bases; unmatched junction nucleotides: 10. Study observations and caveats: Regulatory dendritic cells appeared to expand memory CD8+ clones less than mature ones. Naive T cells showed high diversity, memory cells less, memory CD8+ least.

This clonotype was sampled from a human donor in good health. The genes are TRBV11-2 and TRBJ2-1; 9 bases map to TRBD1. Sequencing input: naive CD4+ T cells from blood. Subset in this sample: CD45RA+ naive T cells. CDR3 sequence (DNA): TGTGCCAGCAGTTATATCCGGGACAGGGATTACAATGAGCAGTTCTTC. It is translated as CASSYIRDRDYNEQFF.